This T cell receptor beta chain was recovered during a study of T cell repertoires and HLA-DP antigens. The length of the CDR3 is 13 residues. V shed 5 bases and J shed 5 bases, with 12 bases lying between them. Germline V gene data show CDR1 as SGHVS and CDR2 as FQNEAQ. Concerning this clone: The antigen is unknown.

The repertoire was sequenced with immunoSEQ multiplex PCR; TCRdb's copy has only in-frame clones and lacks some. The sample consists of roughly 70,000 clones, about four fifths of them appearing once. The receptor comes from a man aged 55 to 70 in good health and CMV-seronegative. Sequences were obtained from CD4+ T cells from PBMCs. V gene TRBV7-8 combines with J gene TRBJ1-1; no clear D gene. The CDR3 loop is CASSTHWRTEAFF. Here the CDR3 DNA reads TGTGCCAGCAGCACCCACTGGCGGACTGAAGCTTTCTTT.